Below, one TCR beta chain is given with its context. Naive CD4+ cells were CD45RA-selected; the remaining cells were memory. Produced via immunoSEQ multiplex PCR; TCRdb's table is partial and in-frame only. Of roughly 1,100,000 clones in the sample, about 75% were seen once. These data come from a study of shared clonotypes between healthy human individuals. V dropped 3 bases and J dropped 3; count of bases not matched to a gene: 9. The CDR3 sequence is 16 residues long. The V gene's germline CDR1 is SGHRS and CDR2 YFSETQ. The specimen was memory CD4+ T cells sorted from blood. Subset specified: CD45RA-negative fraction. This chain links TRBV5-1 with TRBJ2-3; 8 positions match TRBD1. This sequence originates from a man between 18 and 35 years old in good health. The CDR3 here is CASSSRQGARTDTQYF. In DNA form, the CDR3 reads TGCGCCAGCAGCTCCCGGCAGGGGGCAAGGACAGATACGCAGTATTTT. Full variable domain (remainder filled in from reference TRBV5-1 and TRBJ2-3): KAGVTQTPRYLIKTRGQQVTLSCSPISGHRSVSWYQQTPGQGLQFLFEYFSETQRNKGNFPGRFSGRQFSNSRSEMNVSTLELGDSALYLCASSSRQGARTDTQYFGPGTRLTVL.